These 21 T cell receptor beta chains came from one sample sequenced in a study of blood T cell repertoires in COVID-19. Method: immunoSEQ multiplex PCR; TCRdb's copy keeps in-frame clones and lacks some. The sample lists just under 350,000 clones, 87% occurring once. Input material: peripheral blood. These receptors were obtained from a woman aged 50 to 60 with COVID-19, enrolled during active disease.

About this clone itself: This sample includes further DNA sequences coding for the same CDR3. V and J are TRBV18 and TRBJ1-6, with unresolved D. CDR3 length: 16 amino acids. Trimming shortened V by 6 bases and J by 1 base, and 13 bases separated the two germline ends. Germline CDR1 and CDR2: KGHSH and LQKENI. Here the CDR3 reads CASSLAGSSYNSPLHF. In DNA, the CDR3 is TGTGCCAGCTCTCTGGCTGGCAGTTCCTATAATTCACCCCTCCACTTT.

The V and J genes are TRBV2 and TRBJ2-2; 10 bases align to TRBD2. The CDR3 loop spans 15 amino acids. Trimming cost V 7 bases and J 7 bases; bases outside gene matches: 9. Germline loops: CDR1 SNHLY, CDR2 FYNNEI. The CDR3 DNA follows: TGTGCCAGCACTGTTACTAGCGGGGTGGGCGGGGAGCTGTTTTTT. This sequence encodes CASTVTSGVGGELFF.

The rearrangement joins TRBV5-4 to TRBJ2-5; the D gene is possibly TRBD2 (5 bases). The CDR3 is made up of 12 amino acids. With 3 bases removed from V and 4 bases from J, the gap between germline ends came to 7 bases. Germline V gene data show CDR1 as SGHNT and CDR2 as YYREEE (reference sequence). The CDR3 loop is CASSSGLETQYF. Written as DNA, the CDR3 is TGTGCCAGCAGCTCGGGATTAGAGACCCAGTACTTC.

The chain is built from TRBV15 and TRBJ1-5, with D uncertain. The CDR3 length is 12 residues. The V end was cut by 3 bases, the J end by 11 bases, with 11 bases between. Germline CDR1 and CDR2: LNHNV and YYDKDF (reference sequence). CDR3 residues: CATSSRGEAQHF. The CDR3 DNA sequence: TGTGCCACCAGCAGTCGTGGAGAGGCCCAGCATTTT. The full variable domain, its missing parts supplied by reference TRBV15 and TRBJ1-5, is DAMVIQNPRYQVTQFGKPVTLSCSQTLNHNVMYWYQQKSSQAPKLLFHYYDKDFNNEADTPDNFQSRRPNTSFCFLDIRSPGLGDTAMYLCATSSRGEAQHFGDGTRLSIL.

V usage is TRBV24-1 and J usage is TRBJ2-1; tentative D call: TRBD2 (6 bases). CDR3 size: 13 residues. V was trimmed by 7 bases and J by 7 bases, leaving 13 bases between them. The germline gives CDR1 KGHDR, CDR2 SFDVKD. CDR3 DNA: TGTGCCACCAGCGGGAGTACGGGAAATGAGCAGTTCTTC. Translation: CATSGSTGNEQFF.

This CDR3 is CASSPRDSDSYEQYF. The CDR3 region has the DNA TGTGCCAGCAGCCCCCGGGACTCAGACTCCTACGAGCAGTACTTC. The chain combines TRBV4-2 with TRBJ2-7; a weak D match, TRBD2 (6 bases). The CDR3 runs 15 residues. Trimming took 4 bases from V and 0 from J, leaving 13 bases between them. Germline V gene lookup returns CDR1 LGHNA and CDR2 YNFKEQ.

The chain uses TRBV9 and TRBJ2-1, with TRBD1 matching over 9 bases. CDR3 size: 16 residues. Germline CDR1 and CDR2: SGDLS and YYNGEE. V shed 4 bases and J 0 bases; nucleotides not matched to a gene: 5. The CDR3 spells CASSPMTGGSYNEQFF. The CDR3 DNA follows: TGTGCCAGCAGCCCCATGACAGGGGGCTCCTACAATGAGCAGTTCTTC.

The chain employs TRBV7-9 and TRBJ1-5; unclear D gene. This CDR3 spans 14 amino acids. V lost 5 bases to trimming and J lost 3 bases, with 11 bases between them. In germline, CDR1 is SEHNR, CDR2 FQNEAQ (reference sequence). For the CDR3, the DNA is TGTGCCAGCAGCCTCGGGAGATCCAATCAGCCCCAGCATTTT. As protein: CASSLGRSNQPQHF.

The V and J genes are TRBV6-5 and TRBJ2-4; TRBD2 matches 14 bases. This CDR3 region has 15 residues. Losses at the gene ends were 6 bases for V and 4 bases for J; bases not matched to a gene: 2. From germline, CDR1 is MNHEY and CDR2 SVGAGI. This chain's CDR3 is CASRGLAGGKNIQYF. The CDR3 DNA follows: TGTGCCAGCAGAGGACTAGCGGGAGGAAAAAACATTCAGTACTTC.

V is TRBV19 and J is TRBJ1-5, with 7 bases matching TRBD1. There are 16 residues in the CDR3. V trimming: 1 base; J trimming: 0 bases; junction bases outside the gene matches: 3. CDR1 LNHDA and CDR2 SQIVND come from the germline V gene (reference sequence). The CDR3 nucleotides read TGTGCCAGTAGTATAGCAGGGGGGTATAGCAATCAGCCCCAGCATTTT. Translating gives CASSIAGGYSNQPQHF.

The chain links TRBV5-1 to TRBJ2-5; 7 positions match TRBD1. From germline, CDR1 is SGHRS and CDR2 YFSETQ. This CDR3 contains 12 residues. Trimming removed 7 bases from V and 3 bases from J; junction bases left unmatched: 3. Here the CDR3 DNA reads TGCGCCAGCTTTGACAGGGAAGAGACCCAGTACTTC. It yields the protein CASFDREETQYF. The entire variable domain, with the rest obtained from reference TRBV5-1 and TRBJ2-5, is as follows: KAGVTQTPRYLIKTRGQQVTLSCSPISGHRSVSWYQQTPGQGLQFLFEYFSETQRNKGNFPGRFSGRQFSNSRSEMNVSTLELGDSALYLCASFDREETQYFGPGTRLLVL.

The rearrangement joins TRBV19 to TRBJ2-6, with D possibly matching TRBD1 (6 bases). V was clipped by 0 bases and J by 3 bases, with 18 bases between them. This CDR3 region has 19 residues. CDR1 and CDR2 from the germline V gene are LNHDA and SQIVND (reference sequence). CDR3 in amino acids: CASSIDYALTGYGANVLTF. The CDR3, as DNA: TGTGCCAGTAGTATAGATTATGCCCTAACAGGGTATGGGGCCAACGTCCTGACTTTC. Full variable domain (remainder filled in from reference TRBV19 and TRBJ2-6): DGGITQSPKYLFRKEGQNVTLSCEQNLNHDAMYWYRQDPGQGLRLIYYSQIVNDFQKGDIAEGYSVSREKKESFPLTVTSAQKNPTAFYLCASSIDYALTGYGANVLTFGAGSRLTVL.

The chain has TRBV14 and TRBJ2-3; D may be TRBD2 (7 bases). The CDR3 runs 18 residues. Trimming stripped 0 bases from V and 2 bases from J, with 18 bases between. CDR1 and CDR2 (germline): SGHDN, FVKESK. CDR3 nucleotides: TGTGCCAGCAGCCAAGATCGGGCCCGGGGGGCCCTCACAGATACGCAGTATTTT. It encodes CASSQDRARGALTDTQYF.

A remark on this clone: A much larger clone lies one base from this, so it may be a read error. Other DNA sequences within the sample encode an identical CDR3. The chain uses TRBV27 and TRBJ1-5; D perhaps matches TRBD1 (5 bases). The CDR3 is made up of 12 amino acids. Germline V gene lookup returns CDR1 MNHEY and CDR2 SMNVEV (reference sequence). With 3 bases removed from V and 7 bases from J, the gap between germline ends came to 7 bases. The CDR3 loop reads CASSFRGQPQHF. Written as DNA, the CDR3 is TGTGCCAGCAGTTTTCGGGGGCAGCCCCAGCATTTT.

The chain employs TRBV6-7 and TRBJ2-3, with D unresolved. TRBV6-7 counts as an open reading frame of uncertain function. The germline V and J ends were trimmed by 2 bases and 1 base, with 25 bases remaining between them. The CDR3 totals 20 residues. As DNA, the CDR3 is TGTGCCAGCAGTTACCCTGACCAACGCAGTGGGCCCCTCCGCACAGATACGCAGTATTTT. Protein sequence: CASSYPDQRSGPLRTDTQYF.

V gene TRBV19 combines with J gene TRBJ1-5; D not resolved. V was pared by 0 bases and J by 6 bases, with 9 bases between. The CDR3 runs to 14 residues. The germline V gene encodes CDR1 LNHDA and CDR2 SQIVND (reference sequence). The CDR3 bases are TGTGCCAGTAGTATAGATATGGGAGGTCAGCCCCAGCATTTT. This encodes CASSIDMGGQPQHF. Combining the CDR3 with reference TRBV19 and TRBJ1-5 gives the whole variable domain DGGITQSPKYLFRKEGQNVTLSCEQNLNHDAMYWYRQDPGQGLRLIYYSQIVNDFQKGDIAEGYSVSREKKESFPLTVTSAQKNPTAFYLCASSIDMGGQPQHFGDGTRLSIL.

This clone was recorded only once. This rearrangement joins TRBV18 to TRBJ2-7; 7 nucleotides line up with TRBD1. The CDR3 totals 15 residues. V trimming: 1 base; J trimming: 5 bases; junction bases outside the gene matches: 8. Per germline, CDR1 KGHSH and CDR2 LQKENI. Here the CDR3 reads CASSPHGQAGDEQYF. The CDR3 DNA reads as TGTGCCAGCTCACCACACGGACAGGCCGGAGACGAGCAGTACTTC.

The rearrangement links TRBV6-5 to TRBJ2-1; no reliable D call. The V gene lost 4 bases and the J gene lost 5 bases, with 12 bases spanning the gap. CDR1 MNHEY and CDR2 SVGAGI come from the germline V gene. The CDR3 consists of 14 residues. CDR3 sequence reads: CASSSPTRNNEQFF. The CDR3 bases are TGTGCCAGCAGTTCACCAACACGCAACAATGAGCAGTTCTTC.

The J gene is TRBJ1-2, the V gene TRBV28; a possible D gene is TRBD1 (5 bases). The CDR3 consists of 11 residues. V was shortened by 10 bases and J by 7 bases, with 13 bases between the two germline ends. Looked up from germline, CDR1 is MDHEN and CDR2 is SYDVKM. CDR3 amino acids: CAIQGTVGYTF. CDR3 DNA: TGTGCCATCCAGGGAACAGTTGGCTACACCTTC.

V gene TRBV7-8 combines with J gene TRBJ2-4; no clear D. In germline, CDR1 is SGHVS, CDR2 FQNEAQ. CDR3 length equals 17 residues. Between the trimmed V and J ends, which lost 0 bases and 0 bases, there was a span of 12 bases. The CDR3 loop reads CASSLARRSLAKNIQYF. The CDR3 DNA follows: TGTGCCAGCAGCTTAGCGCGAAGGAGTCTAGCCAAAAACATTCAGTACTTC.

The chain employs TRBV4-2 and TRBJ2-1; TRBD2 matches 14 bases. Germline V gene sequence: CDR1 LGHNA, CDR2 YNFKEQ. Losses at the gene ends were 4 bases for V and 6 bases for J; bases not matched to a gene: 2. The CDR3 sequence is 15 residues long. CDR3 region: CASSLTSGRANEQFF. The DNA for the CDR3 is TGTGCCAGCAGCCTGACTAGCGGGAGGGCCAATGAGCAGTTCTTC.